The 5 T cell receptor beta chains below all came from one sample that was sequenced in a study of OX40 agonist ivuxolimab in advanced cancers. Generated by immunoSEQ multiplex PCR, the TCRdb table keeps only in-frame clones and is missing some. The data show around 29,000 clones, around 86% seen once. This specimen consisted of CD4+ or CD8+ T cells sorted from blood, obtained in a trial of the OX40 agonist ivuxolimab. The origin of the receptors is an adult with an advanced solid tumor such as melanoma, head and neck, liver or kidney cancer.

The V gene is TRBV30, the J gene TRBJ2-4; weak D call: TRBD2 (5 bases). The length of the CDR3 is 14 residues. Germline V gives CDR1 GTSNPN, CDR2 SVGIG (reference sequence). Trimming took off 0 bases at V and 7 bases at J, with 13 bases between the two ends. The CDR3 is CAWSVWESANIQYF. CDR3 bases: TGTGCCTGGAGTGTTTGGGAGTCAGCGAACATTCAGTACTTC.

This clone has a handful of counts. The chain employs TRBV9 and TRBJ2-1; D is perhaps TRBD1 or TRBD2 (6 bases each). CDR1 is SGDLS and CDR2 is YYNGEE in the germline V gene. V was shortened by 2 bases and J by 8 bases, with 11 bases between the two germline ends. The CDR3 has 13 amino acids. The CDR3 coding sequence is TGTGCCAGCAGCGTGGGGGGCTTGGATGAGCAGTTCTTC. As protein: CASSVGGLDEQFF.

This rearrangement joins TRBV27 to TRBJ2-5; the match to TRBD1 covers 9 bases. This CDR3 contains 16 residues. J gave up 5 bases and V 5 bases, and 12 bases lay outside the gene matches. In germline, CDR1 is MNHEY, CDR2 SMNVEV (reference sequence). The CDR3 sequence is CASSPAYGDRAETQYF. DNA of the CDR3: TGTGCCAGCAGTCCCGCCTATGGGGACAGGGCGGAGACCCAGTACTTC.

The V call is TRBV13, the J call TRBJ2-7; D gene unclear. From germline, CDR1 is PRHDT and CDR2 FYEKMQ (reference sequence). This CDR3 spans 13 amino acids. Trimming took 2 bases from V and 6 from J, leaving 11 bases between them. The CDR3 region is CASSLSVRGEQYF. Written as DNA, the CDR3 is TGTGCCAGCAGCTTAAGCGTCCGAGGCGAGCAGTACTTC.

V and J are TRBV7-6 and TRBJ2-3; D might be TRBD2 (5 bases). CDR1 is SGHVS and CDR2 is FNYEAQ in the germline V gene. V was shortened by 5 bases and J by 3 bases, with 15 bases between the two germline ends. The CDR3 consists of 15 residues. The CDR3 DNA is TGTGCCAGCAGCCCGGGATCCGAGTTTACAGATACGCAGTATTTT. Protein product: CASSPGSEFTDTQYF.